Presented here are 20 T cell receptor delta chains from one specimen sequenced in a study of Vδ1+ human thymocytes. Sequences come from RNA converted to cDNA by reverse transcription. Multiplex PCR used pooled V-gene forward primers and a constant-region reverse primer to amplify CDR3s. TCRdb processed the multiplex PCR reads again with the CATT caller. The sample includes about 54,000 delta-chain clones, 15% of them seen just once. Antigens of these TCRs are unknown. Study-wide results and caveats: In the thymus, TRG and TRD repertoires looked highly polyclonal with Gaussian CDR3 lengths.

The sequencing input was Vdelta1+ gamma-delta thymocytes from the thymus. The subset was: FACS-sorted CD3+ TCRalphabeta- TCRVdelta1+ TCRVdelta2- thymocytes. The receptors stem from a boy under three years old who had congenital heart surgery.

This rearrangement joins TRDV1 to TRDJ1, with 11 bases that match TRDD3. CDR3 length equals 24 residues. Germline V CDR1 and CDR2: TSWWSYY, QGS. V shed 3 bases and J 0 bases; nucleotides not matched to a gene: 27. DNA for the CDR3: TGTGCTCTTGGGGACCTTCCTACTCTCTGTTTGGGGGATACGCGGGGGCCTTACACCGATAAACTCATCTTT. Residues: CALGDLPTLCLGDTRGPYTDKLIF.

This chain links TRDV1 with TRDJ1; 9 bases fit TRDD3. The V and J ends lost 7 bases and 3 bases, in that order; junction bases with no gene match: 18. The CDR3 contains 18 residues. The germline CDR1 and CDR2 sequences are TSWWSYY and QGS. The CDR3 DNA reads TGTGCTCTTGCTACCTGGGCCTACGCTCTGGGGGATGCCGATAAACTCATCTTT. Translating gives CALATWAYALGDADKLIF.

V is TRDV2 and J is TRDJ1; 13 bases match TRDD3. The CDR3 covers 22 residues. V lost 4 bases and J lost 0; bases outside the gene matches: 22. The germline CDR1 and CDR2 sequences are GEAIGNYY and EKD. CDR3 sequence (DNA): TGTGCCTGTGAACGGGGCGGGAGTTATTACTGGGGGATACGAGGAGACACCGATAAACTCATCTTT. Translation: CACERGGSYYWGIRGDTDKLIF.

This clone was seen a handful of times. This chain links TRDV1 with TRDJ1; 11 bases line up with TRDD3. With V trimmed by 2 bases and J by 1 base, 33 bases remained unmatched. The CDR3 is 26 amino acids. Germline V CDR1 and CDR2: TSWWSYY, QGS. The CDR3 reads CALGELRNLTKWGIRVSKGGTDKLIF. CDR3 coding DNA: TGTGCTCTTGGGGAATTAAGGAACCTGACGAAATGGGGGATACGCGTATCCAAAGGGGGCACCGATAAACTCATCTTT.

The J gene is TRDJ1, the V gene TRDV1; a possible D gene is TRDD3 (6 bases). The CDR3 is 21 amino acids. V lost 6 bases, J lost 0 bases, and 32 bases lay in between. Germline CDR1 TSWWSYY, CDR2 QGS. As DNA, the CDR3 is TGTGCTCTTGGAAAACGGCCTTACGAGAAACTACTGGGTCTTTACACCGATAAACTCATCTTT. Its translation is CALGKRPYEKLLGLYTDKLIF.

The chain is built from TRDV1 and TRDJ1; the D gene is possibly TRDD3 (8 bases). Germline CDR1 and CDR2: TSWWSYY and QGS. The CDR3 is made up of 22 amino acids. V was shortened by 4 bases and J by 0 bases, with 33 bases between the two germline ends. The CDR3 loop is CALGADFLRFWGTPMYTDKLIF. The CDR3 coding sequence is TGTGCTCTTGGGGCAGATTTCCTACGGTTCTGGGGGACTCCTATGTACACCGATAAACTCATCTTT.

The chain recombines TRDV1 with TRDJ1; the match to TRDD2 covers 9 bases. Germline CDR1 TSWWSYY, CDR2 QGS. The CDR3 is 18 residues long. V lost 5 bases and J lost 2; bases outside the gene matches: 15. Written as DNA, the CDR3 is TGTGCTCTTGGGAAACCTTCCTACTTAACTGGGGCGACCGATAAACTCATCTTT. This sequence encodes CALGKPSYLTGATDKLIF.

This clone occurred a few times. This chain connects TRDV1 to TRDJ1; 13 bases map to TRDD3. The CDR3 runs to 20 residues. Looked up from germline, CDR1 is TSWWSYY and CDR2 is QGS. Trimming took 7 bases from V and 3 from J; bases not matched to a gene: 20. CDR3 region: CALVPACLTGGYEISDKLIF. CDR3 coding DNA: TGTGCTCTTGTCCCGGCCTGCCTCACTGGGGGATACGAAATCTCCGATAAACTCATCTTT.

Only a few counts were recorded for this clone. This chain joins TRDV1 and TRDJ1; 12 positions match TRDD3. This CDR3 contains 21 residues. Looked up from germline, CDR1 is TSWWSYY and CDR2 is QGS. Trimming at V came to 9 bases and at J to 0 bases, leaving 23 bases not matched to a gene. CDR3 in amino acids: CALPGFRTGGYTIQYTDKLIF. The CDR3 DNA reads TGTGCTCTGCCGGGATTCCGAACTGGGGGATACACAATCCAGTACACCGATAAACTCATCTTT.

The chain is built from TRDV1 and TRDJ1; 11 bases are a match to TRDD3. Germline V lookup: CDR1 TSWWSYY, CDR2 QGS. The CDR3 consists of 20 residues. The V segment lost 2 bases and the J segment 0 bases; nucleotides outside the gene matches: 14. The CDR3, as DNA: TGTGCTCTTGGGGAAATGCATATACTGGGGGATAAAAGGGACACCGATAAACTCATCTTT. Translating it yields CALGEMHILGDKRDTDKLIF.

This chain joins TRDV1 and TRDJ1, with a weak D call TRDD3 (6 bases). The CDR3 runs to 21 residues. The germline V and J ends were trimmed by 5 bases and 0 bases, with 31 bases remaining between them. Germline loops: CDR1 TSWWSYY, CDR2 QGS. The CDR3: CALGPNGGTPVLLAYTDKLIF. DNA of the CDR3: TGTGCTCTTGGGCCAAATGGGGGGACCCCTGTACTCCTGGCATACACCGATAAACTCATCTTT.

The chain employs TRDV1 and TRDJ1, with 10 bases lining up with TRDD3. The germline gives CDR1 TSWWSYY, CDR2 QGS. V shed 0 bases and J 4 bases; nucleotides not matched to a gene: 41. This CDR3 contains 28 residues. The CDR3 sequence: CALGELVEFSSGGPFHLHYGGYSDKLIF. DNA for the CDR3: TGTGCTCTTGGGGAACTAGTGGAATTTTCCTCTGGGGGGCCGTTCCACCTACACTATGGGGGATACAGCGATAAACTCATCTTT.

The rearrangement uses TRDV1 and TRDJ1, with D perhaps TRDD3 (5 bases). In germline, CDR1 is TSWWSYY, CDR2 QGS. V lost 2 bases and J lost 0, with 22 bases in between. The CDR3 runs 19 residues. CDR3: CALGESISGAYGDTDKLIF. The CDR3 region has the DNA TGTGCTCTTGGGGAATCGATAAGCGGGGCATACGGGGACACCGATAAACTCATCTTT.

There are a few counts of this clone. This rearrangement joins TRDV1 to TRDJ1; maybe TRDD3 (6 bases). CDR1 is TSWWSYY, CDR2 QGS, per germline. Trimming removed 3 bases at V and 0 bases at J, with 26 bases between. The CDR3 has 20 residues. This CDR3 reads CALGDLIPPVRIPYTDKLIF. Here the CDR3 DNA reads TGTGCTCTTGGGGATCTAATTCCTCCTGTGAGGATACCGTACACCGATAAACTCATCTTT.

This clone was detected only a few times. The rearrangement joins TRDV1 to TRDJ1; 9 nucleotides match TRDD3. After removal of 2 bases from V and 5 bases from J, the junction contained 9 bases not matched to a gene. The CDR3 covers 16 residues. From germline, CDR1 is TSWWSYY and CDR2 QGS. The CDR3 sequence is CALGESPRTGGDKLIF. The DNA for the CDR3 is TGTGCTCTTGGGGAAAGTCCCCGAACTGGGGGAGATAAACTCATCTTT.

The rearrangement links TRDV1 to TRDJ1; D may match TRDD2 or TRDD3 (8 bases each). This CDR3 spans 21 amino acids. The V end lost 5 bases, the J end lost 0 bases, and 31 bases lay between the germline ends. The germline CDR1 and CDR2 sequences are TSWWSYY and QGS. CDR3 nucleotide sequence: TGTGCTCTTGGGATACACACTTCCTACAGAGTGGGGGATTCTTACACCGATAAACTCATCTTT. As protein: CALGIHTSYRVGDSYTDKLIF.

Concerning this clone: The sample holds other DNA sequences that translate to the same CDR3. This chain links TRDV1 with TRDJ1; D unclear. V lost 5 bases to trimming and J lost 0 bases, with 10 bases between them. The CDR3 length is 14 residues. Germline CDR1 reads TSWWSYY; CDR2 reads QGS. This chain's CDR3 is CALGPGLYTDKLIF. CDR3 bases: TGTGCTCTTGGGCCAGGGCTGTACACCGATAAACTCATCTTT.

This clone has a handful of counts. The rearrangement joins TRDV1 to TRDJ1, with D uncertain. This CDR3 has 16 amino acids. CDR1 and CDR2 from the germline V gene are TSWWSYY and QGS. The ends were cut back, 0 bases at V and 0 bases at J, with 11 bases in the middle. The CDR3 loop reads CALGELTPHYTDKLIF. In DNA, the CDR3 is TGTGCTCTTGGGGAACTGACTCCACATTACACCGATAAACTCATCTTT.

A remark on this clone: The same CDR3 is also encoded by other DNA sequences in this sample. The chain uses TRDV1 and TRDJ1, with 11 bases identical to TRDD3. V gave up 2 bases and J gave up 1 base; unmatched junction bases: 12. Germline CDR1 is TSWWSYY and CDR2 is QGS. There are 19 residues in the CDR3. CDR3 loop: CALGENPYGLGDSTDKLIF. DNA for the CDR3: TGTGCTCTTGGGGAAAACCCCTACGGACTGGGGGATAGCACCGATAAACTCATCTTT.

V is TRDV1 and J is TRDJ1; D tentatively fits TRDD2 or TRDD3 (7 bases each). Per the germline V gene, CDR1 is TSWWSYY and CDR2 is QGS. V lost 5 bases, J lost 3 bases, and 31 bases lay in between. The CDR3 sequence is 20 residues long. The CDR3 loop is CALGTGSYSLAGGRSDKLIF. The CDR3 DNA sequence: TGTGCTCTTGGGACAGGTTCCTACTCTTTGGCTGGGGGTAGGTCCGATAAACTCATCTTT.